This TCR beta chain comes out of a study of T cells in Graves' hyperthyroidism and ophthalmopathy (dated by TCRdb to the late 2010s). In the study overall: Peripheral blood was collected at initial diagnosis, before any treatment. To identify distinguishing TCR V-J signatures, a discovery cohort of 100 patients was used, comprising fewer than 45 with Graves' ophthalmopathy and around 57 with stable Graves' hyperthyroidism. Whether ophthalmopathy could be predicted prospectively was tested in an independent validation cohort made up of under 20 hyperthyroidism patients plus 17 patients who later progressed to ophthalmopathy. The 95 to 100 discovery patients were randomly split 7:3 into training and test sets. Thyroid tissue and blood T-cell repertoires from more than five Graves' hyperthyroidism patients were also compared in the study. After sampling, hyperthyroidism patients received methimazole starting at 30 mg daily, and ophthalmopathy patients received high-dose intravenous methylprednisolone. According to the paper, TCR Vbeta CDR3 sequencing was carried out on over 130 peripheral blood samples, which came from under 50 ophthalmopathy, around 75 hyperthyroidism and some 17 progressor patients. Beyond this particular receptor, the publication reports: Most expanded thyroid clonotypes (frequency above 0.001) were also detected in blood, a finding suggesting that blood repertoires may reflect thyroid immune responses. During validation, the model predicted progression to ophthalmopathy a median of approximately 7 months ahead of onset, with almost 71% sensitivity and almost 75% specificity. Ophthalmopathy was separated from stable hyperthyroidism by a 13 V-J signature model, with roughly 88% sensitivity and 81% to 82% specificity obtained in cross-validation and 80%/75% obtained in testing. No statistical method was used to fix the sample size in advance, and group allocation was not hidden from the investigators.

Hyperthyroidism patients were aged 18 to 65 years and newly diagnosed, with disease duration of less than 2 months. Any patient with an uncontrolled infection, another autoimmune disease, pregnancy or lactation was excluded. Diagnoses were based on clinical symptoms, serum thyroxine and TRAb, thyroid ultrasound and orbital computed tomography. Blood from progressor patients was collected at the time of first diagnosis with hyperthyroidism, before any ophthalmopathy symptoms had appeared. PBMCs were separated from 8 to 10 ml of fresh peripheral blood using Ficoll-Paque density gradient centrifugation. Progressor patients were initially diagnosed with Graves' hyperthyroidism and developed ophthalmopathy during follow-up. Total RNA was extracted with Trizol reagent, and quality was checked on an Agilent 2100 Bioanalyzer. In regard to this clonotype: The target of this receptor is not known. Possible read error: a much larger clone is one base away.

V sheds 1 base and J sheds 6 bases, leaving 9 bases between their ends. The CDR3 contains 13 residues, cysteine and phenylalanine counted. CDR3 DNA is the only sequence kept; it has 39 bases, read in frame from the first base. The CDR1 and CDR2 encoded by the germline V gene are SGHNT and YENEEA. The TCR beta CDR3 regions were amplified from the RNA transcripts. For the first round of RT-PCR on the TCR CDR3, the HTBI primer set was used together with the Qiagen OneStep RT-PCR kit. The libraries were constructed in a second round of multiplex PCR and then size-selected and purified. The libraries were sequenced on an Illumina HiSeq2000 using paired-end 100 bp reads. Under the source paper's analysis protocol: SOAPnuke was used to process the raw data, throwing out any read that contained adapters or uncalled bases, had a mean Phred below 15, or lacked an exact constant-primer or identifier match. COPE v1.2.5 was used to merge the high-quality paired reads, and each unique nucleotide sequence was defined as a clonotype. MiTCR v1.1 was used to align the clonotypes against IMGT TRBV, TRBD and TRBJ reference segments. The analysis was restricted to V-J combinations with a frequency above 0.0001, which together covered 99% to 99.2% of the repertoires. The TCS score was defined as the ratio of F50 (clonal expansion) to E x V (chaos), calculated using BLOSUM62-based TCRdist between CDR3 peptides within each V-J. Welch's t-statistics and random forest reduced fewer than 600 V-J features to about 12, which were used in a naive Bayes classifier (R e1071). TCRdb reprocessed the public reads (quality trimming at Q25 with fastp, clone calling with MiXCR) and kept in-frame beta chains. Rows are combined by CDR3 protein, so each entry shows the most common genes and DNA. The V and J calls and clone size come from TCRdb's table, not from the authors' own analysis. The sample includes fewer than 900,000 distinct CDR3 sequences, with 18% observed a single time. The top ten hold around 17% of the sample.

The chain employs TRBV11-3 and TRBJ1-1, with no confident D gene call. The sequencing input was blood. This receptor was taken from a woman aged 45 to 65 with Graves' hyperthyroidism that later progressed to Graves' ophthalmopathy. The CDR3 protein: CASSLGSDAEAFF. The nucleotides read TGTGCCAGCAGCTTAGGTTCTGACGCTGAAGCTTTCTTT.